This TCR beta chain comes out of a study of regulatory T cells in long-lasting Graves disease. Study in general: New Graves' disease cases had less than 3 months of antithyroid drugs.

Described time point: newly diagnosed GD, antithyroid drugs for less than 3 months. Following extraction of RNA from PBMCs, that RNA was used to make the TCR library. This clonotype appeared many times. Its antigen is unidentified. Relying on iRepertoire HTBI primers and Arm-PCR of CDR3 regions, the team built TCR beta libraries. From the multiplex PCR reads, TCRdb called clonotypes with MiXCR, one entry per CDR3 protein. This table holds approximately 270,000 distinct CDR3 sequences, around a sixth found once. V lost 3 bases to trimming and J lost 6 bases, with 8 bases between them. This CDR3 is built from 12 residues. Germline lookup yields CDR1 LGHDT and CDR2 YNNKEL (reference sequence). Study-wide results and limits: Persistent-disease Graves' patients showed less TCR diversity than new cases.

These same data were also listed under a study on T cells in Graves' hyperthyroidism and ophthalmopathy. From that study: The model identified upcoming ophthalmopathy a median approximately six months ahead of onset.

This receptor was identified in a woman aged 25-40 years with Graves disease. The chain carries TRBV3-1 and TRBJ1-2; D gene unclear. The sequencing here drew on peripheral blood mononuclear cells (PBMCs), taken at new diagnosis, from a patient treated with antithyroid drugs. CDR3 nucleotide sequence: TGTGCCAGCAGCCAGGGGTTGGATGGCTACACCTTC. Amino acid sequence: CASSQGLDGYTF.